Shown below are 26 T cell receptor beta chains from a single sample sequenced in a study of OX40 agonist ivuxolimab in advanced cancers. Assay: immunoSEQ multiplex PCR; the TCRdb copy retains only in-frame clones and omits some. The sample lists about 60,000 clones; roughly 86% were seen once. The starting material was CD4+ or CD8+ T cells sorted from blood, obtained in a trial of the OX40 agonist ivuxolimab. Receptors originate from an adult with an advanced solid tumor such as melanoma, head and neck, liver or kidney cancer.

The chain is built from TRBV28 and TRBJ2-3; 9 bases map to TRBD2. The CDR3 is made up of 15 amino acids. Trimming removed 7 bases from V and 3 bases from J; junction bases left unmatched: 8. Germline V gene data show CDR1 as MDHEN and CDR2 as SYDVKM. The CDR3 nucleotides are TGTGCCAGCACTAAGGGCGGGGGGGCGACAGATACGCAGTATTTT. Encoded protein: CASTKGGGATDTQYF. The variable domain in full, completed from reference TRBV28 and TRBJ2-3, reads DVKVTQSSRYLVKRTGEKVFLECVQDMDHENMFWYRQDPGLGLRLIYFSYDVKMKEKGDIPEGYSVSREKKERFSLILESASTNQTSMYLCASTKGGGATDTQYFGPGTRLTVL.

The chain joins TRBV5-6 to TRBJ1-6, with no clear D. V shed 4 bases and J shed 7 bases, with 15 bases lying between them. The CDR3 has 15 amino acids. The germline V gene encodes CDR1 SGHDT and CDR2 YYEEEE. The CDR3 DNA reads TGTGCCAGCAGCACCCTTCAGGCTCCCAATTCACCCCTCCACTTT. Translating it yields CASSTLQAPNSPLHF. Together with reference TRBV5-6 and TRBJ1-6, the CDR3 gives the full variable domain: DAGVTQSPTHLIKTRGQQVTLRCSPKSGHDTVSWYQQALGQGPQFIFQYYEEEERQRGNFPDRFSGHQFPNYSSELNVNALLLGDSALYLCASSTLQAPNSPLHFGNGTRLTVT.

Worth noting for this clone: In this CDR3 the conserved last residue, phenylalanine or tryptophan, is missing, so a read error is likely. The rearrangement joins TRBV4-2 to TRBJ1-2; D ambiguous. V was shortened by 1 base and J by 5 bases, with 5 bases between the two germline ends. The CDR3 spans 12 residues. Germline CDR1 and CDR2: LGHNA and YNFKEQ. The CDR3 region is CASSQGQYGYTL. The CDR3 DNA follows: TGTGCCAGCAGCCAAGGCCAGTATGGCTACACCCTC.

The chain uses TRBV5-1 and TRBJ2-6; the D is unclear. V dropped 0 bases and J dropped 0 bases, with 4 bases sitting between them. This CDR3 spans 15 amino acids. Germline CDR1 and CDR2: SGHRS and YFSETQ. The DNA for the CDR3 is TGCGCCAGCAGCTTGGAGGGCTCTGGGGCCAACGTCCTGACTTTC. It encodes CASSLEGSGANVLTF.

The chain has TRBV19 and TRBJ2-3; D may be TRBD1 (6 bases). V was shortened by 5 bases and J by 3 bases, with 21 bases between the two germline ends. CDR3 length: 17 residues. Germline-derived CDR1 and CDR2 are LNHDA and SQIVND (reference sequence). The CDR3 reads CASSFKNTGQKTDTQYF. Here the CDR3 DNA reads TGTGCCAGTAGTTTCAAGAACACAGGGCAGAAGACAGATACGCAGTATTTT.

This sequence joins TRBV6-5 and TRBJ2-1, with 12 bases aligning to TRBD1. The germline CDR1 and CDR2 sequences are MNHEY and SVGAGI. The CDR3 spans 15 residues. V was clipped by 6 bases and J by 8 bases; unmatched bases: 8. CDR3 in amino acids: CASRTGTGGFDEQFF. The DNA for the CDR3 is TGTGCCAGCAGAACGGGGACAGGGGGCTTCGATGAGCAGTTCTTC.

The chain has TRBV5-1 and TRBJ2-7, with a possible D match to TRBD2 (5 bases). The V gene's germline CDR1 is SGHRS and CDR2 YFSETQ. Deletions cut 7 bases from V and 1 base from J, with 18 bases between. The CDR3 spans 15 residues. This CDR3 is CASSTLPGSSYEQYF. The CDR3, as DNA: TGCGCCAGCTCTACTCTACCGGGGAGTTCCTACGAGCAGTACTTC.

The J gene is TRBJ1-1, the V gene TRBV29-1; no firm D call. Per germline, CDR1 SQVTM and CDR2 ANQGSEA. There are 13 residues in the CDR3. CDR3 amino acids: CTARAEMNTEAFF. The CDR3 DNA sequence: TGCACTGCGCGTGCGGAGATGAACACTGAAGCTTTCTTT.

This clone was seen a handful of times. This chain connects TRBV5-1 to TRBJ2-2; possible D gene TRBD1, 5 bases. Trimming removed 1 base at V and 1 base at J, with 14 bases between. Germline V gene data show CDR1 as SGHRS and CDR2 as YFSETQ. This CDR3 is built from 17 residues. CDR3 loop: CASSLSAQVGNTGELFF. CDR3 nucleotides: TGCGCCAGCAGCTTGTCGGCACAGGTCGGGAACACCGGGGAGCTGTTTTTT.

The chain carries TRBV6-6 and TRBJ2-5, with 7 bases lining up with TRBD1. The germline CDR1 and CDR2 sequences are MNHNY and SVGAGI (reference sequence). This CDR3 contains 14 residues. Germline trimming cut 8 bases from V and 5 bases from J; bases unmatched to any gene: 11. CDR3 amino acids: CASYNTGAWETQYF. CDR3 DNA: TGTGCCAGCTACAACACAGGGGCGTGGGAGACCCAGTACTTC.

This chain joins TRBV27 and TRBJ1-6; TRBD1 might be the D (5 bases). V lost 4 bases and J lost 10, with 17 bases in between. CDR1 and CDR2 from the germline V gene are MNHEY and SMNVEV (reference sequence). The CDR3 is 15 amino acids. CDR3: CASSYWGNGGSPLHF. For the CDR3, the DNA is TGTGCCAGCAGTTATTGGGGGAATGGTGGATCACCCCTCCACTTT.

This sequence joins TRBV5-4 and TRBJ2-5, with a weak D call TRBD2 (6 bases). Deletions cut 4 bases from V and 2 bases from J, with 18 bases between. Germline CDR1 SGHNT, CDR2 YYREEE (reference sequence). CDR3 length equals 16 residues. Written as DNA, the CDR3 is TGTGCCAGCAGCCTAGGGACTGCGATAAGGCAAGAGACCCAGTACTTC. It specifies CASSLGTAIRQETQYF.

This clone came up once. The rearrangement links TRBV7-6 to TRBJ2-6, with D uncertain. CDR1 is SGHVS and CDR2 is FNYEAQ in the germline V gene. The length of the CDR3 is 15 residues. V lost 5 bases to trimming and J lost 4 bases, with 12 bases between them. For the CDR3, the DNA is TGTGCCAGCAGCCCTTCAGCTTCCGGGGCCAACGTCCTGACTTTC. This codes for CASSPSASGANVLTF. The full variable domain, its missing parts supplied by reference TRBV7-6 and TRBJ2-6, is GAGVSQSPRYKVTKRGQDVALRCDPISGHVSLYWYRQALGQGPEFLTYFNYEAQQDKSGLPNDRFSAERPEGSISTLTIQRTEQRDSAMYRCASSPSASGANVLTFGAGSRLTVL.

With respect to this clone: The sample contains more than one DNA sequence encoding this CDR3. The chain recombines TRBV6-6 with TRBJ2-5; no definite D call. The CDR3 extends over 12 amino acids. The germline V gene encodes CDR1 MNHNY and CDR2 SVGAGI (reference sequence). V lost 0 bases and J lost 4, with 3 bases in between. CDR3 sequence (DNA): TGTGCCAGCAGTTACTCGAGAGAGACCCAGTACTTC. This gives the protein CASSYSRETQYF.

The CDR3 here is CASSLGLQGGTEAFF. The CDR3 nucleotides are TGTGCCAGCAGCTTAGGGTTACAGGGCGGGACTGAAGCTTTCTTT. The chain uses TRBV7-2 and TRBJ1-1; possibly TRBD1 for D (6 bases). V was pared by 1 base and J by 5 bases, with 14 bases between. The CDR3 is 15 amino acids. In germline, CDR1 is SGHTA, CDR2 FQGNSA.

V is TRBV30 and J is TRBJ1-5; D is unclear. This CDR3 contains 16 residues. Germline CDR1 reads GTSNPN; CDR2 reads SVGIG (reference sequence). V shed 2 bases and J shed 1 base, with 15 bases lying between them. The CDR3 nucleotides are TGTGCCTGGAGTCCAAGGACGGCCCGGAGCAATCAGCCCCAGCATTTT. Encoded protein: CAWSPRTARSNQPQHF.

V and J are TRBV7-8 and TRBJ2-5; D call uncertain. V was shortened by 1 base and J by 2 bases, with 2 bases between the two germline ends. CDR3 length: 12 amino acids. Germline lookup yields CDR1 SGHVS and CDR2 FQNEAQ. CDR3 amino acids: CASSLEQETQYF. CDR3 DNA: TGTGCCAGCAGCTTAGAACAAGAGACCCAGTACTTC.

The CDR3 nucleotides read TGTGCCTGGACCACAGGGTCGGTTCGTTCACCCCTCCACTTT. Amino acid sequence: CAWTTGSVRSPLHF. The chain uses TRBV30 and TRBJ1-6; tentative D call: TRBD1 (6 bases). The CDR3 has 14 amino acids. V was clipped by 4 bases and J by 9 bases, with 16 bases between them. Germline loops: CDR1 GTSNPN, CDR2 SVGIG (reference sequence).

The CDR3 here is CASSQDSPGEGGELFF. The CDR3 DNA sequence: TGCGCCAGCAGCCAAGATTCCCCAGGGGAGGGCGGGGAGCTGTTTTTT. The rearrangement uses TRBV4-1 and TRBJ2-2; D is possibly TRBD2 (7 bases). Germline-derived CDR1 and CDR2 are MGHRA and YSYEKL. The CDR3 is 16 amino acids. V was trimmed by 0 bases and J by 7 bases, leaving 15 bases between them.

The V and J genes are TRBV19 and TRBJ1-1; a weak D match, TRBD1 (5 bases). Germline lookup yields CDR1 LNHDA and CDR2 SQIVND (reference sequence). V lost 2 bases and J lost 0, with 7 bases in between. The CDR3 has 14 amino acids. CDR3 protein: CASSIQGMNTEAFF. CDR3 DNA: TGTGCCAGTAGTATACAGGGTATGAACACTGAAGCTTTCTTT.

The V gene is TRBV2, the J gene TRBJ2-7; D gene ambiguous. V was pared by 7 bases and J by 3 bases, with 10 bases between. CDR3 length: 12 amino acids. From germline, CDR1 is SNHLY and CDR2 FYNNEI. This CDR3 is CASTQLLYEQYF. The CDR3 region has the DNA TGTGCCAGCACCCAGCTACTCTACGAGCAGTACTTC.

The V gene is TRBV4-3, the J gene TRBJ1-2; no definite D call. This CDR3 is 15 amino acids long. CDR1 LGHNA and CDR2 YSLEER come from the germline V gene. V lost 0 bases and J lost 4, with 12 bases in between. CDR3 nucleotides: TGCGCCAGCAGCCAAGATTTGACGGTGGGCTATGGCTACACCTTC. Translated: CASSQDLTVGYGYTF.

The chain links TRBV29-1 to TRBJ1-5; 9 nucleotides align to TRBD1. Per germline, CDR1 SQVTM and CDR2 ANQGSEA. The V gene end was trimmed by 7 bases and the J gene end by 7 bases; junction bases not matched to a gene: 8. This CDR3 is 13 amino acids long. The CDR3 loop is CSAGQGLGQPQHF. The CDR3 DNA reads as TGCAGCGCCGGACAGGGGTTAGGACAGCCCCAGCATTTT.

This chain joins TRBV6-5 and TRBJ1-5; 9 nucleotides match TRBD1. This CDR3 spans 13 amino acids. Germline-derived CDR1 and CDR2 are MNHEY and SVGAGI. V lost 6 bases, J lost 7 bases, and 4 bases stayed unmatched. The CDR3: CASSRDREQPQHF. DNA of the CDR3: TGTGCCAGCAGCCGGGACAGGGAACAGCCCCAGCATTTT.

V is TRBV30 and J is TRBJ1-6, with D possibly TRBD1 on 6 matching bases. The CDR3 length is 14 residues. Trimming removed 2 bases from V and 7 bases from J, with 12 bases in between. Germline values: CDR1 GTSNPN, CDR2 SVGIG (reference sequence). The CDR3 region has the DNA TGTGCCTGGAGTATGGGACACGACAATTCACCCCTCCACTTT. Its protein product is CAWSMGHDNSPLHF.

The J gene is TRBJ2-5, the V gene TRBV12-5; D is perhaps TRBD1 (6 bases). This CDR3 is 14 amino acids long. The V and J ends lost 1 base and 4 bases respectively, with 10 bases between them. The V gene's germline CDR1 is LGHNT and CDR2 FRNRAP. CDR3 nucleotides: TGTGCTAGTGGTTTGGGGGCCAGGGGAGAGACCCAGTACTTC. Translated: CASGLGARGETQYF.